The 11 T cell receptor beta chains reported below all come from one sample, sequenced in a study of T-cell reconstitution after alpha-beta-depleted transplantation in children. Study findings and constraints: Newly produced T cells mostly accounted for T-cell counts and diversity one year post-transplant.

Antigens of these TCRs are unknown. As it was prepared, the TCRbeta library received unique molecular identifiers. Each CDR3 protein is one row after TCRdb ran MiXCR on the PCR reads. The table lists 250,000 to 300,000 distinct CDR3 sequences, 6% to 10% of them singletons. Here the sequenced sample was peripheral blood, taken 360 days after TCRalphabeta/CD19-depleted stem cell transplant. The source of these receptors is a female patient aged 2-15 years who had a stem cell transplant for Fanconi anemia, so the T cells may come from the graft donor.

The V and J genes are TRBV5-1 and TRBJ2-3; D perhaps matches TRBD2 (6 bases). Trimming took 3 bases from V and 3 from J, leaving 14 bases between them. This CDR3 contains 15 residues. Per the germline V gene, CDR1 is SGHRS and CDR2 is YFSETQ. The CDR3 DNA follows: TGCGCCAGCAGCTCGCAGGGAGGAGGTACAGATACGCAGTATTTT. Its translation is CASSSQGGGTDTQYF.

At least ten counts were recorded for this clonotype. J is TRBJ2-3 and V is TRBV7-9, with D unresolved. Trimming took 5 bases from V and 4 from J, leaving 7 bases between them. Germline lookup yields CDR1 SEHNR and CDR2 FQNEAQ (reference sequence). CDR3 size: 12 residues. CDR3 protein: CASSRLADTQYF. The CDR3 nucleotides are TGTGCCAGCAGCCGACTGGCAGATACGCAGTATTTT.

This clonotype was seen repeatedly, ten times or more. Since a much larger clone is just one base distant, this may be a read error. The chain links TRBV29-1 to TRBJ2-7, with D unclear. The CDR3 runs 11 residues. Trimming removed 0 bases at V and 1 base at J, with 1 base between. Germline lookup yields CDR1 SQVTM and CDR2 ANQGSEA. In DNA, the CDR3 is TGCAGCGTTGAAGATTCCTACGAGCAGTACTTC. Its translation is CSVEDSYEQYF.

This clonotype was seen many times. This rearrangement joins TRBV6-5 to TRBJ1-1; perhaps TRBD1 as D (6 bases). CDR1 and CDR2 from the germline V gene are MNHEY and SVGAGI. The CDR3 consists of 17 residues. Trimming removed 0 bases from V and 0 bases from J, with 14 bases in between. CDR3 loop: CASSYSYSGAVNTEAFF. For the CDR3, the DNA is TGTGCCAGCAGTTACTCTTACTCGGGGGCGGTGAACACTGAAGCTTTCTTT.

In this sample, this clonotype turned up many times. This rearrangement joins TRBV25-1 to TRBJ2-1; D may be TRBD1 (5 bases). The germline CDR1 and CDR2 sequences are MGHDK and SYGVNS. Between the trimmed V and J ends, which lost 3 bases and 9 bases, there was a span of 12 bases. The CDR3 is made up of 13 amino acids. Here the CDR3 reads CASSDQTQGEQFF. CDR3 bases: TGTGCCAGCAGTGACCAAACCCAGGGTGAGCAGTTCTTC.

This clonotype was detected a few times. The chain employs TRBV28 and TRBJ1-5, with D perhaps TRBD1 (5 bases). In germline, CDR1 is MDHEN, CDR2 SYDVKM. Trimming took 10 bases from V and 7 from J, leaving 20 bases between them. The CDR3 has 14 amino acids. The CDR3 nucleotides are TGTGCCACCCATCCGAGGGGTAGAATGCAGCCCCAGCATTTT. Translated, it gives CATHPRGRMQPQHF.

This clonotype was recorded at least ten times. This chain connects TRBV10-3 to TRBJ1-6; 9 positions match TRBD1. Germline V gene lookup returns CDR1 ENHRY and CDR2 SYGVKD. After removal of 3 bases from V and 6 bases from J, the junction contained 3 bases not matched to a gene. The CDR3 has 15 amino acids. The CDR3 DNA is TGTGCCATCAGTGAAGCGGACAGGGGTAATTCACCCCTCCACTTT. Amino acid sequence: CAISEADRGNSPLHF.

This clonotype was recorded at least ten times. This chain joins TRBV20-1 and TRBJ2-3, with 7 bases fitting TRBD2. V shed 5 bases and J 0 bases; nucleotides not matched to a gene: 14. From germline, CDR1 is DFQATT and CDR2 SNEGSKA (reference sequence). The CDR3 has 17 residues. The CDR3 sequence is CSAARRELAKSTDTQYF. CDR3 in DNA: TGCAGTGCTGCGCGAAGGGAACTAGCGAAAAGCACAGATACGCAGTATTTT.

This clonotype was observed a handful of times. DNA of the CDR3: TGTGCCAGCAGCTTGTTCCGTCTTTATGAGGGGTTCTTC. Its translation: CASSLFRLYEGFF. The V and J genes are TRBV5-6 and TRBJ2-1; D might be TRBD2 (5 bases). The V gene lost 1 base and the J gene lost 15 bases, with 17 bases spanning the gap. The V gene's germline CDR1 is SGHDT and CDR2 YYEEEE. This CDR3 is built from 13 residues.

The table lists this clonotype with a few counts. The V gene is TRBV28, the J gene TRBJ2-7, with D possibly matching TRBD2 (6 bases). Between the trimmed V and J ends, which lost 1 base and 1 base, there was a span of 11 bases. The CDR3 is made up of 15 amino acids. The V gene's germline CDR1 is MDHEN and CDR2 SYDVKM. The CDR3 is CASSLLWRESYEQYF. The CDR3 region has the DNA TGTGCCAGCAGTTTATTATGGCGGGAATCCTACGAGCAGTACTTC.

This clonotype appeared a few times. The chain employs TRBV29-1 and TRBJ2-5; D is unresolved. Germline-derived CDR1 and CDR2 are SQVTM and ANQGSEA. CDR3 length equals 10 residues. With 5 bases removed from V and 4 bases from J, the gap between germline ends came to 5 bases. Here the CDR3 reads CSVQSETQYF. CDR3 bases: TGCAGCGTTCAGTCAGAGACCCAGTACTTC.